This TCR beta chain was sequenced in a study of cytomegalovirus exposure and HLA in healthy donors. Study-level results: A later analysis showed TCR association rates differing by HLA locus, peaking at DRB1 and lowest at HLA-C. Links to common viral pathogens appeared, in a later analysis, for several of the most significant clusters.

The V end lost 7 bases, the J end lost 4 bases, and 28 bases lay between the germline ends. The germline CDR1 and CDR2 sequences are MRHNA and SNTAGT. The CDR3 is made up of 19 amino acids. This clone was recorded once. Its cognate antigen is unknown. Researchers ran the PCR with 60 Vbeta and 13 Jbeta primers. TCRdb's table, derived via immunoSEQ multiplex PCR, lists solely in-frame clones and lacks some. Of around 100,000 clones detected, around four fifths appear once; the ten largest clones hold over 4%. Material: PBMCs. The receptor was isolated from a woman aged 40 to 50 in good health and CMV-seropositive. J is TRBJ1-4 and V is TRBV6-4; tentatively, D is TRBD1 (6 bases). The CDR3 region has the DNA TGTGCCAGCACCACTGAGGGGGTAAAGCGTCCTTCGGGTAATGAAAAACTGTTTTTT. Translation: CASTTEGVKRPSGNEKLFF.